This TCR beta chain was obtained from a study of T cell responses to AZD1222 COVID-19 vaccine. Clones were read by immunoSEQ multiplex PCR, and TCRdb kept only the in-frame ones, dropping some. The table records roughly 120,000 clones, roughly 90% of them present only once. This sample comprised peripheral blood, obtained on day 0 of AZD1222 vaccination. The receptor was isolated from an adult in good health.

The CDR3 region is CASSPIGNTEAFF. The DNA for the CDR3 is TGTGCCAGCAGCCCCATAGGAAACACTGAAGCTTTCTTT. The chain employs TRBV14 and TRBJ1-1, with D uncertain. Trimming shortened V by 4 bases and J by 2 bases, and 8 bases separated the two germline ends. The CDR3 is 13 amino acids. The V gene's germline CDR1 is SGHDN and CDR2 FVKESK.